Listed here is a single T cell receptor beta chain. The germline gene is not matched at one end of the junction; a read error may be the cause. The CDR3 totals 15 residues. Germline loops: CDR1 MDHEN, CDR2 SYDVKM. In the original processing: Counts of nucleated cells, estimated from reference gene primer amplification, were obtained. Clones were sequenced by immunoSEQ multiplex PCR, and TCRdb holds only the in-frame ones, with some missing. V and J calls plus clone size are reproduced from that table; the DNA served to infer D and trimming. The sample yields approximately 250,000 clones, more than 70% seen once. This record comes from a study of blood T cell repertoires in COVID-19. Overall study context: COVID-19 samples collected from the United States, Italy and Spain covered acute and convalescent phases. T cells, B-cell-depleted T cells, or PBMCs supplied cDNA or gDNA.

Seattle enrolled patients during active infection and tracked them longitudinally. The sequenced sample was peripheral blood. The J gene is TRBJ2-2, the V gene TRBV28; 11 nucleotides line up with TRBD2. The source is a woman aged 80 or over with COVID-19, enrolled during active disease. DNA of the CDR3: TGTGCCAGCAATTTAGCGGGGGGGCCGACCGGGGAGCTGTTTTTT. It encodes CASNLAGGPTGELFF.